The sequence of this T cell receptor beta chain was determined in a study of PD-1 and CTLA-4 blockade in melanoma. The germline V and J ends were trimmed by 4 bases and 4 bases, with 10 bases remaining between them. The CDR3 runs to 13 residues. CDR1 and CDR2 (germline): KGHDR, SFDVKD. Clones were read by immunoSEQ multiplex PCR, and TCRdb kept only the in-frame ones, dropping some. The repertoire has over 25,000 clones, 85% to 90% of them found once; the top ten carry around 8.5%. This clonotype originated in a human donor with melanoma. This chain links TRBV24-1 with TRBJ2-7, with a tentative D call TRBD1 (6 bases). Specimen: CD8+ T cells from peripheral blood, collected before anti-PD-1 treatment. The CDR3 is CATSEGRGYEQYF. CDR3 DNA sequence: TGTGCCACCAGTGAAGGCAGGGGATACGAGCAGTACTTC.